This T cell receptor (beta chain) was retrieved from a study of OX40 agonist ivuxolimab in advanced cancers. Describing the broader study: Ivuxolimab was an agonistic, fully human IgG2 monoclonal antibody directed against OX40 (CD134), a costimulatory receptor. Peripheral TCRbeta sequencing was intended to test whether TCR sequence diversity was altered and clonal T-cell expansion was caused by ivuxolimab. Intravenous ivuxolimab was administered to patients every 2 weeks at six dose levels: 0.01, 0.1, 0.3, 1.5, 3 and 10 mg/kg. The paper reports the monotherapy dose-escalation portion (N of about 56 patients) of the phase I ivuxolimab trial. Of the 50 or so patients in dose escalation, 19 had hepatocellular carcinoma, around 15 had melanoma, 9 had renal cell carcinoma and 9 had head and neck cancer. Partial responses occurred in three dose-escalation patients, of whom one had hepatocellular carcinoma and two had cutaneous melanoma. Prior anti-PD-1, anti-PD-L1 or anti-CTLA-4 therapy was permitted, and checkpoint inhibitors had been received by around 39% of dose-escalation patients. In the dose-escalation cohort, more than 80% of patients were male, and the mean age was 60 years with a range of roughly 20 to 80. What the work shows at the level of the full study, not this receptor alone: After ivuxolimab, CD8+ T cells had more expanded clones than CD4+ T cells on average. At doses of 0.1 to 3.0 mg/kg, clonal expansion of both CD4+ and CD8+ T cells in blood was seen between baseline and week 6. Antigen specificity was not determined for the clonally expanded peripheral T cells. In partial responders in the 0.1-3.0 mg/kg groups, normalized peripheral clonal expansion was found to be among the lowest, especially among CD8+ T cells. Low levels of normalized T-cell clonal expansion were also seen in some patients who did not respond.

To sequence the TCRbeta CDR3 region, genomic DNA was isolated from the sorted cells. The immunoSEQ Assay was used for sequencing of TCRbeta CDR3 regions. TCRdb retrieved this table from immuneACCESS and kept in-frame rearrangements only. Not all clones are present; in checked studies, unresolved V genes account for under half, and no reason is known for the remainder. Here the sample has some 50,000 clones; around 89% occur a single time. Together, the top ten hold approximately 12% of the sample. Details on this clone: The antigen this receptor binds is unknown. Base qualities are missing; no much larger clone stands one base away.

Patients with a history of autoimmune disease or receiving systemic immunosuppression were excluded from the trial. In every dose cohort, peripheral blood was drawn for TCR sequencing at baseline, cycle 4 day 1, and cycle 7 day 1. Samples were obtained from an open-label, multicenter, first-in-human phase I dose-escalation trial of ivuxolimab. The trial enrolled adults with locally advanced or metastatic head and neck squamous cell, hepatocellular, melanoma or renal cell carcinoma. Before TCR sequencing, CD4+ T cells and CD8+ T cells from peripheral blood were sorted into separate populations. The source is an adult with an advanced solid tumor such as melanoma, head and neck, liver or kidney cancer. Material: CD4+ or CD8+ T cells sorted from blood, obtained in a trial of the OX40 agonist ivuxolimab.

CDR3 reads: CATSRDFRTAYNEQFF. The bases are TGTGCCACCAGCAGAGATTTTAGGACAGCCTACAATGAGCAGTTCTTC. This receptor chain uses TRBV15 and TRBJ2-1, and possibly TRBD1, on 6 matching bases. V was cut back by 0 bases and J by 2 bases, leaving a gap of 11 bases between them. CDR1 and CDR2, per the germline V gene (reference sequence), are LNHNV and YYDKDF. There are 16 amino acids in the CDR3, from cysteine to phenylalanine inclusive. Of the read, only the CDR3 DNA is kept; its 48 bases are in frame from base 1.